The subject of this entry is one T cell receptor beta chain. Its antigen is currently unknown. The source of the sample is a study of cytomegalovirus exposure and HLA in healthy donors. Study results and limitations: In a later analysis, 16,951 TCR beta sequences were associated with HLA alleles at 0.05 false discovery rate. Looking again later, the authors saw that most CMV-associated TCR beta chains seemed HLA-restricted.

The study ran its PCR with 60 Vbeta and 13 Jbeta primers. Assay: immunoSEQ multiplex PCR; the TCRdb copy retains only in-frame clones and omits some. The sample lists a few hundred thousand clones; about 80% were seen once. This TCR was sampled from a woman in her forties in good health and CMV-seronegative. The sample consisted of PBMCs.

The CDR3 coding sequence is TGCGCCAGCAGCCAAGATTTGGGGTCGCGGGTCAATGAGCAGTTCTTC. As protein: CASSQDLGSRVNEQFF. This chain connects TRBV4-3 to TRBJ2-1; a weak D match, TRBD2 (5 bases). CDR1 is LGHNA, CDR2 YSLEER, per germline. This CDR3 comprises 16 residues. The V and J ends lost 0 bases and 6 bases respectively, with 15 bases between them.